This TCR beta chain was recovered during a study of blood T cell repertoires in COVID-19. Regarding this clone: At one end the junction does not follow the germline gene, possibly because of a read error.

Here immunoSEQ multiplex PCR was the method, and the copy in TCRdb shows in-frame clones only, minus some. This sample yields a few hundred thousand clones, of which 82% are seen a single time; around 3.4% belongs to the top ten. Recruits, aged about 18 to 95 years, lived in 25 or so US areas. This CDR3 contains 15 residues. Germline V lookup: CDR1 MNHEY, CDR2 SVGAGI. Sequencing used PBMCs or T cells enriched from blood (not recorded which). This chain connects TRBV6-5 to TRBJ2-1; 11 nucleotides line up with TRBD2. The receptor comes from a woman aged 60 to 75 who had recovered from COVID-19. The CDR3, as DNA: TGTGCCGGCAGCTCGGGGCTAGCGGGAGGCAATGAGCAGTTCTTC. It codes for CAGSSGLAGGNEQFF.